This is a list of T cell receptor beta chains from one sample in a study of CD8+ T cells in alopecia areata. Some clones are missing from TCRdb's copy, which holds only in-frame ones; the method was immunoSEQ multiplex PCR. The data show about 200,000 clones, roughly 64% seen once. The source was CD4+ T cells sorted from blood, collected at week 24, from a patient treated with tofacitinib. These TCRs come from a human donor with alopecia areata. Each CDR3 is given with its conserved first and last residue. The size field is filled for only some rows; it gives once, few, many or a size class.

- | TRBJ1-2 | TRBV29-1 | CSVKPRDNDYTF
- | TRBJ2-7 | TRBV6-5 | CASSYRLEVDEQYF
- | TRBJ2-4 | TRBV5-1 | CASSLAVKGIQYF
- | TRBJ1-1 | TRBV7-9 | CASSLGQNTEAFF
- | TRBJ1-2 | TRBV10-3 | CAIRRGQSSYGYTF
- | TRBJ2-7 | TRBV25-1 | CASSGTSGSYEQYF
- | TRBJ1-2 | TRBV30 | CAWSVPLQTYGYTF
few | TRBJ2-7 | TRBV11-2 | CASSLGGLPEQYF
- | TRBJ1-5 | TRBV4-1 | CASSQAPGNQPQHF
few | TRBJ1-6 | TRBV7-2 | CASSLKQYWDSPLHF
- | TRBJ1-2 | TRBV5-4 | CASSLTRNYGYTF
- | TRBJ2-1 | TRBV4-3 | CASSQRHSGRGSYNEQFF
- | TRBJ1-2 | TRBV5-1 | CASSPNGGDAYGYTF
- | TRBJ2-1 | TRBV7-3 | CASSPIYPLGEQFF
- | TRBJ2-7 | TRBV9 | CASSRTEFYEQYF
- | TRBJ2-3 | TRBV4-2 | CASSRTRTGDAGDTQYF
- | TRBJ2-7 | TRBV4-1 | CASSETRTSGKYEQYF
- | TRBJ2-1 | TRBV11-1 | CASSLVVLAGDEQFF
- | TRBJ2-4 | TRBV28 | CASSLTGDRGKNIQYF
few | TRBJ2-3 | TRBV5-1 | CASSSVGFPGTDTQYF
- | TRBJ2-3 | TRBV27 | CASSLEDRDTQYF
- | TRBJ1-6 | TRBV15 | CATSRETQRGTAPLHF
- | TRBJ1-1 | TRBV4-3 | CASRNRGRRNTEAFF
- | TRBJ2-5 | TRBV9 | CASSVSPAGVQETQYF
- | TRBJ2-5 | TRBV5-1 | CASSLTGGFSQETQYF
- | TRBJ1-2 | TRBV19 | CASSIRGYYGYTF
- | TRBJ1-1 | TRBV29-1 | CSVGEGKRQPNTEAFF
few | TRBJ2-7 | TRBV5-6 | CASRRTGGSSYEQYF
once | TRBJ1-3 | TRBV30 | CAWSRTGNSGNTIYF
- | TRBJ1-2 | TRBV29-1 | CSVARDAGYTF
- | TRBJ1-3 | TRBV30 | CAWRRIRGPGNTIYF
- | TRBJ2-7 | TRBV10-3 | CAISGLAAYEQYF
- | TRBJ2-7 | TRBV4-1 | CASSQHLAGGSYEQYF
many | TRBJ1-1 | TRBV27 | CASISPITIEAFF
- | TRBJ1-1 | TRBV5-4 | CASSPLLVGSGARTEAFF
- | TRBJ2-6 | TRBV30 | CAWHRDRARSGANVLTF
- | TRBJ2-7 | TRBV5-1 | CASSLGQGEKQYF
- | TRBJ1-1 | TRBV29-1 | CSVDHRGTEAFF
few | TRBJ2-6 | TRBV7-2 | CAGQGPDSGANVLTF
- | TRBJ2-7 | TRBV28 | CASSLSQGWEQYF